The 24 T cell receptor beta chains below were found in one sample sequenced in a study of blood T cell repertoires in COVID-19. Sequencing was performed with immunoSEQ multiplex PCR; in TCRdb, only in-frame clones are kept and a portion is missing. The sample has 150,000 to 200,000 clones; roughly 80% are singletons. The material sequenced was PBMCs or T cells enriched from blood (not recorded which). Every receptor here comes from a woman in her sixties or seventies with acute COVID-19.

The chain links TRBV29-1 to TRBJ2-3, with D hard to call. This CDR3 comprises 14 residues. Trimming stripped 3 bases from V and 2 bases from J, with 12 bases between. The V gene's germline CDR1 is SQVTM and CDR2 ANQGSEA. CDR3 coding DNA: TGCAGCGTTGAGGAGACGACCCTCACAGATACGCAGTATTTT. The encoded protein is CSVEETTLTDTQYF.

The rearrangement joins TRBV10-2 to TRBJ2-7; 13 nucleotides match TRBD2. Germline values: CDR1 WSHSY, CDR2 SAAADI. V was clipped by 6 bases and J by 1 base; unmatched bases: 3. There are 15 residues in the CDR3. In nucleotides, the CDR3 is TGCGCCAGCAGCACTAGCGGGGGGGCTTCCTACGAGCAGTACGTC. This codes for CASSTSGGASYEQYV.

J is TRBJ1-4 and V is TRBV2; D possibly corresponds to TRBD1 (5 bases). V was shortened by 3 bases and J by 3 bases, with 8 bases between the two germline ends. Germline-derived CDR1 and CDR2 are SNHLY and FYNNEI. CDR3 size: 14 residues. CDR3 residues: CASSEGGANEKLFF. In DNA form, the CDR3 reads TGTGCCAGCAGTGAGGGGGGGGCTAATGAAAAACTGTTTTTT.

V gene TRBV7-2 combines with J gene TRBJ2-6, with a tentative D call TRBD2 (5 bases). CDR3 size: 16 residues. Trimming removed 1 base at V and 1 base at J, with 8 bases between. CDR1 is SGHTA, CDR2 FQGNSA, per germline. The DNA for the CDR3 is TGTGCCAGCAGCTTAGTAGGCGGGTCTGGGGCCAACGTCCTGACTTTC. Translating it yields CASSLVGGSGANVLTF.

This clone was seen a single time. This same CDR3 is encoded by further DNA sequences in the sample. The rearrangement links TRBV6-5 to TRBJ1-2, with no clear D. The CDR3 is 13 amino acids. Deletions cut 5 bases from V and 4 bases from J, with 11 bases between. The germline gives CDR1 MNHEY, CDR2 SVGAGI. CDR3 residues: CASSQSGFYGYTF. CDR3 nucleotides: TGTGCCAGCAGTCAGTCCGGGTTCTATGGCTACACCTTC.

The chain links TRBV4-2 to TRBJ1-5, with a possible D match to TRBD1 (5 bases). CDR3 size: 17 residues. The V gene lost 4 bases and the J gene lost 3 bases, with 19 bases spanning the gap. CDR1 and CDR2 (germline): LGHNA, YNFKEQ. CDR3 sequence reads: CASSPAKSTDPNQPQHF. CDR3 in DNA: TGTGCCAGCAGCCCCGCAAAATCGACAGACCCCAATCAGCCCCAGCATTTT.

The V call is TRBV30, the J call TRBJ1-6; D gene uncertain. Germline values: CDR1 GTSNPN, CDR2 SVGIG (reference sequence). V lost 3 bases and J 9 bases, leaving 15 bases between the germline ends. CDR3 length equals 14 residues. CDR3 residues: CAWRQLGSVSPLHF. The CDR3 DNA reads TGTGCCTGGAGGCAATTGGGGAGTGTTTCACCCCTCCACTTT.

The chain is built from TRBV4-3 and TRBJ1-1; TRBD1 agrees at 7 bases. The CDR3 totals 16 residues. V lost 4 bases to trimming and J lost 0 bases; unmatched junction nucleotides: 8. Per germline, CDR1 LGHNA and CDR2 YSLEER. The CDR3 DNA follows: TGCGCCAGCAGCCGAAAAATGACAGGGTTGAACACTGAAGCTTTCTTT. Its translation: CASSRKMTGLNTEAFF.

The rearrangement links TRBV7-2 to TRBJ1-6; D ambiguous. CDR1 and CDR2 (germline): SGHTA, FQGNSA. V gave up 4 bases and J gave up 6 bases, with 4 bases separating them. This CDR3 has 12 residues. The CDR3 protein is CASSSINSPLHF. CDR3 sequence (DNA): TGTGCCAGCAGCTCCATTAATTCACCCCTCCACTTT.

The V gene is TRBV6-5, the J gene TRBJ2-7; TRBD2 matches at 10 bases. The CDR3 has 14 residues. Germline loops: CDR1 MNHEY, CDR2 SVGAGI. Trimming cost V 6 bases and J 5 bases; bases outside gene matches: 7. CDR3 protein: CASRASGSNDEQYF. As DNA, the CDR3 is TGTGCCAGCAGGGCTAGCGGGAGTAACGACGAGCAGTACTTC.

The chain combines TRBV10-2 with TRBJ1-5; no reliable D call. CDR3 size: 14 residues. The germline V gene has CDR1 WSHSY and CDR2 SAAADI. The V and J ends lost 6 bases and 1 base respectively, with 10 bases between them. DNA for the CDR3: TGCGCCAGCAGAACGGCGGGCAGCAATCAGCCCCAGCATTTT. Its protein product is CASRTAGSNQPQHF.

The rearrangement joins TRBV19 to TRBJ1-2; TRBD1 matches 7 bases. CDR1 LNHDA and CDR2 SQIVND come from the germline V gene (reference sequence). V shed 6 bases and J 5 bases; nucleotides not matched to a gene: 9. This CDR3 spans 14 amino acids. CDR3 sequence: CASRLTGISYGYTF. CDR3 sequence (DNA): TGTGCCAGTAGATTGACAGGGATATCGTATGGCTACACCTTC.

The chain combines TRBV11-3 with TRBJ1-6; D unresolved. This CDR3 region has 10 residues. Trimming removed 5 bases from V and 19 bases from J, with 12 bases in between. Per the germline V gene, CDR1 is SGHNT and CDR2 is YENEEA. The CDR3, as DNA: TGTGCCAGCAGCCCCCATTCCCGGCACTTT. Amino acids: CASSPHSRHF.

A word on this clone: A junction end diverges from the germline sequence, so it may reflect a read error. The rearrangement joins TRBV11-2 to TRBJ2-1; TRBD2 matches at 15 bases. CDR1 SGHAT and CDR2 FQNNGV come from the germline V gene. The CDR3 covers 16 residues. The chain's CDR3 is CASSLSRTSGGGARIF. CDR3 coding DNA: TGTGCCAGCAGCTTATCGCGGACTAGCGGGGGGGGAGCTCGGATCTTC.

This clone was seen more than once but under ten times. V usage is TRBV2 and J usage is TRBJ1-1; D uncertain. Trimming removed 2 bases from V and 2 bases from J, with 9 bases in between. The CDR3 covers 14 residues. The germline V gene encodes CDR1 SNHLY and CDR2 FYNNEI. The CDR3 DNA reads TGTGCCAGCAGTGAATTATCAGAAAACACTGAAGCTTTCTTT. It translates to CASSELSENTEAFF.

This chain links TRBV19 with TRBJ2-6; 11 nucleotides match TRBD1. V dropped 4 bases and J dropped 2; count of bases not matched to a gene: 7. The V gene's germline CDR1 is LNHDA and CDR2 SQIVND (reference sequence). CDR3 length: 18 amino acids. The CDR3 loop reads CASSRTGGALTGANVLTF. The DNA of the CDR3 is TGTGCCAGTAGTAGGACAGGGGGCGCCCTGACTGGGGCCAACGTCCTGACTTTC.

In DNA form, the CDR3 reads TGTGCCAGCAGCCCCTCTCCAAGAGACAGGGACTCTGGAAACACCATATATTTT. Encoded protein: CASSPSPRDRDSGNTIYF. The chain carries TRBV9 and TRBJ1-3, with TRBD1 matching over 7 bases. Germline V gives CDR1 SGDLS, CDR2 YYNGEE. With 4 bases clipped from V and 0 bases from J, the junction kept 13 bases outside the gene matches. This CDR3 contains 18 residues.

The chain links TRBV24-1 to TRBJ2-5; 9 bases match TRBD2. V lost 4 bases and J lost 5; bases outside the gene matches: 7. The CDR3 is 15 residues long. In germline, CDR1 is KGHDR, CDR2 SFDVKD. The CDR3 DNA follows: TGTGCCACCAGTGAGTTAAGCGGGAGGTCGGAGACCCAGTACTTC. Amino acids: CATSELSGRSETQYF.

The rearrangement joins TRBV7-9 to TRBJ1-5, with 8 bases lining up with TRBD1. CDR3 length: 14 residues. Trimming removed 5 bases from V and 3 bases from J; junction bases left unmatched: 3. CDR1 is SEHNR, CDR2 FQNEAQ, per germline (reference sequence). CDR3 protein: CASSRDRNNQPQHF. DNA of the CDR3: TGTGCCAGCAGCCGGGACAGGAACAATCAGCCCCAGCATTTT.

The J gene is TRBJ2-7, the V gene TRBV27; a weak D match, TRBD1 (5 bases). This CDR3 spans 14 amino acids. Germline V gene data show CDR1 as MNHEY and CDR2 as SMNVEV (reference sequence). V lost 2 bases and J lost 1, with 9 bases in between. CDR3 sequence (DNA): TGTGCCAGCAGTTTACGACAGTCGTCCTACGAGCAGTACTTC. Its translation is CASSLRQSSYEQYF.

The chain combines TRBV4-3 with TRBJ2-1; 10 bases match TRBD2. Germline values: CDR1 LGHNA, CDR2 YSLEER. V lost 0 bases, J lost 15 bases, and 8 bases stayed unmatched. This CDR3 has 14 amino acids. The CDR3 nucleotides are TGCGCCAGCAGCCAAGATCTAGAGGGACTAGCGCGGTTCTTC. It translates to CASSQDLEGLARFF.

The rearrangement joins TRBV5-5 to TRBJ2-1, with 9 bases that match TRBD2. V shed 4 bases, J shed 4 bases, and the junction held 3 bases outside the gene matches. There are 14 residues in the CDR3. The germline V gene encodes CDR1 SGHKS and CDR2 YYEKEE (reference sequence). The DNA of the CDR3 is TGTGCCAGCAGCGCCACTAGCGGGTACAATGAGCAGTTCTTC. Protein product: CASSATSGYNEQFF. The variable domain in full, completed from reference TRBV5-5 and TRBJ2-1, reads DAGVTQSPTHLIKTRGQQVTLRCSPISGHKSVSWYQQVLGQGPQFIFQYYEKEERGRGNFPDRFSARQFPNYSSELNVNALLLGDSALYLCASSATSGYNEQFFGPGTRLTVL.

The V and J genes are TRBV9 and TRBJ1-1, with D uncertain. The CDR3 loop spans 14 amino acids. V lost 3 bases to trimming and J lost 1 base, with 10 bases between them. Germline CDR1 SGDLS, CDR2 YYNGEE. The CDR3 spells CASSASGTNTEAFF. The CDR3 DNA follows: TGTGCCAGCAGCGCCTCAGGAACGAACACTGAAGCTTTCTTT.

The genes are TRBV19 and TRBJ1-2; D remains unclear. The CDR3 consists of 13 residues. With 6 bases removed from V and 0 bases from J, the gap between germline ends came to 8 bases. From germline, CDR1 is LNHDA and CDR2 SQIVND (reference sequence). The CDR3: CASRGRANYGYTF. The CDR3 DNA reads TGTGCCAGTAGGGGCAGAGCTAACTATGGCTACACCTTC.